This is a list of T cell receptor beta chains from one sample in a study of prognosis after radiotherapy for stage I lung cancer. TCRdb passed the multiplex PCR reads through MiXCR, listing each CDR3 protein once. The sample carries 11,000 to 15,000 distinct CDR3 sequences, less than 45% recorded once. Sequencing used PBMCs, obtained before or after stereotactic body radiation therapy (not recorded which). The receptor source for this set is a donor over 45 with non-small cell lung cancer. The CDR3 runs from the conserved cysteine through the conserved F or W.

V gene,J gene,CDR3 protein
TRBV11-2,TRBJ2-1,CASSLPVAGCYNEQFF
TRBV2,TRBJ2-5,CASSGFGGETQYF
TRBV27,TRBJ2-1,CASSSEAGPSSYNEQFF
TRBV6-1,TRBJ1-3,CASSRGTAPAGNTIYF
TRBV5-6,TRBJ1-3,CASSSRMRTWASRNTIYF
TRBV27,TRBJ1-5,CASSRGTGEQPQHF
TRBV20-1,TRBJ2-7,CSASPSVEQYF
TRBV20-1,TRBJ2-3,CSAFALGVGTGDTQYF
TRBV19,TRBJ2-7,CASSKASGDYEQYF
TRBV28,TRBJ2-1,CASSVLAGGLRDNEQFF
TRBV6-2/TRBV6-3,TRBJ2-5,CASAGLAGKETQYF
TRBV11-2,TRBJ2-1,CASSQGLAGEQFF
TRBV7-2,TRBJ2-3,CASSRQVAGDTQYF
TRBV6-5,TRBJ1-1,CASSYLDGTEAFF
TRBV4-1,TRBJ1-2,CASSQDEAGARGYTF
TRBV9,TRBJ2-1,CASSVVEGAGLGTYNEQFF
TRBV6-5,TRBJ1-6,CASSYRVRDSPLHF
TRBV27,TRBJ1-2,CATQTPGQGNYGYTF
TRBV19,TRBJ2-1,CASSIRGVMLNEQFF
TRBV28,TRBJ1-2,CASRDTGGGWENYGYTF
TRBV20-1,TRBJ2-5,CSVSDPPKETQYF
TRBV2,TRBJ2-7,CASSTYEQYF
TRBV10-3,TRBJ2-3,CAISSGKLSDTQYF
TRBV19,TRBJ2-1,CASSTTSFGEQFF
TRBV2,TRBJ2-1,CASIGSGTGLSNEQFF
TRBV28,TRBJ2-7,CASSPPGSYDQYF
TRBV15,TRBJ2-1,CATSRAPGLEGGTSSYNEQFF
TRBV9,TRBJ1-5,CASSVGGTFNQPQHF
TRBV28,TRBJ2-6,CASSLGYGGNVLTF
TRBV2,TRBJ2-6,CASSEFGSGANVLTF
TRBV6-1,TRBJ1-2,CASSWTGGGGYTF
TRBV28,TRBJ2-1,CASGGLLAGATNEQFF
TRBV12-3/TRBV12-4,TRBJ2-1,CASSLARGLGYNEQFF
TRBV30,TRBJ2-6,CAGMGVSGANVLTF
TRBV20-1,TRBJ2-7,CSARDDRRGGGYEQYF
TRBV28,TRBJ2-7,CATNKGMYEQYF
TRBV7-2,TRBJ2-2,CASNEAGANTGELFF
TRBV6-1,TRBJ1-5,CASSDTGASNQPQHF
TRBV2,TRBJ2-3,CASKVEPRDTQYF
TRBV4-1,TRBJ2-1,CASSQGLAGTGEQFF
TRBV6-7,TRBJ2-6,CASSYPPKSSGPAGANVLTF
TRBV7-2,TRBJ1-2,CASSLARSGYTF
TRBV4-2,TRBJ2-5,CASSQESGGETQYF